This TCR beta chain was retrieved from a study of regulatory T cells in long-lasting Graves disease (dated by TCRdb to the early 2020s). Notes on the research overall: Persistent Graves' disease was defined as persistently positive TSH receptor autoantibodies together with antithyroid drug treatment for over 5 years. A total of 33 samples underwent TCR sequencing, from about 13 patients with persistent Graves' disease and 20 or so patients with newly diagnosed Graves' disease. The study was conducted in China and was registered as a clinical trial. In the clinical cohort, patients with persistent Graves' disease had used antithyroid drugs for an average of about 10.3 years. Peripheral blood TCR sequencing and RNA sequencing compared persistent Graves' disease patients with newly diagnosed Graves' disease patients. Results the study describes overall, beyond this receptor: TRBV28, TRBJ1-2 and TRBJ2-5 were preferentially used in persistent disease, while TRBV20-1 and TRBJ2-1 were favored in newly diagnosed disease. Sequencing and analysis were limited to the TCR beta chain. The study examined only peripheral blood because the primary lesion, thyroid tissue, could not be accessed. A larger number of public clonotypes was shared among persistent patients (2,741) than among newly diagnosed patients (roughly 980). Lower TCR Shannon entropy and fewer highly expanded clones were observed in persistent Graves' disease patients than in newly diagnosed patients, which suggested clonal expansion. The authors acknowledged the small sample size as a limitation that may reduce accuracy.

The time point label for this specimen denotes: persistent/refractory GD, antithyroid drugs over 5 years with positive TRAb. RNA was extracted from PBMCs in TRIzol for both TCR sequencing and RNA sequencing. The diagnosis of Graves' disease was made according to American Thyroid Association guidelines. Patients were recruited from an endocrinology department in Xi'an, China. From each patient, 7.5 to 9.5 milliliters of peripheral blood was collected into an EDTA anticoagulant tube. Ficoll Paque Plus density gradient separation was used to isolate PBMCs, and no additional T cell sorting was done. An Agilent 2100 Bioanalyzer and agarose gel were used to check RNA quality, and a NanoDrop 2000 was used to measure RNA concentration. In the case of this clonotype: Its antigen has not been determined. Per-base qualities were not stored, and no clone one base away is much larger.

Reading from cysteine to phenylalanine, the CDR3 counts 13 amino acids. The only DNA kept is the CDR3, 39 bases in frame from the first base. From a lookup of the germline V gene (reference sequence), CDR1 and CDR2 are MNHEY and SMNVEV. For this chain, trimming is 6 bases at the V end and 4 bases at the J end, and the number of junction bases without a gene match is 5. Receptor amplification or capture employed multiplex PCR. Sequencing instrument: Illumina HiSeq 4000. iRepertoire HTBI primers and Arm-PCR amplification of CDR3 regions were used to construct TCR beta libraries. PCR products were gel purified before sequencing. The authors' analysis ran thus. Gene usage analysis of CDR3 amino acid clonotypes relied on the roughly 60 TRBV and around 14 TRBJ segments identified across samples. COPE and FqMerger were used to merge the filtered high-quality paired reads into contigs. BLAST was used to align contigs to the IMGT TRBV, TRBD and TRBJ reference genes, and CDR3 was defined following IMGT. Any clonotype with a frequency above 0.1% was classified as a highly expanded clone. Repertoire diversity was measured by Shannon entropy, and V-J evenness by the Gini coefficient. A clonotype was considered public if more than one individual shared it. TCRdb reprocessed the public reads (quality trimming at Q25 with fastp, clone calling with MiXCR) and kept in-frame beta chains. For every CDR3 protein sequence, its rows merge into one entry that carries the most common genes and DNA. The V and J calls here are based on TCRdb, not the publication. For this sample there are 600,000 to 800,000 distinct CDR3 sequences; roughly 30% appear just once. The ten largest clones take up 40% to 50% of the sample.

The receptor was derived from a female donor with Graves disease. This specimen was peripheral blood mononuclear cells (PBMCs), taken when the disease was refractory, from a patient treated with antithyroid drugs. The V and J genes are TRBV27 and TRBJ1-1, with 7 bases matching TRBD1. CDR3 region: CASRVTGSTEAFF. The DNA sequence follows: TGTGCCAGCAGGGTGACAGGGTCCACTGAAGCTTTCTTT.